These 4 T cell receptor beta chains were all obtained from the same sample, sequenced in a study of blood T cell repertoires in COVID-19. Data came from immunoSEQ multiplex PCR; TCRdb stores just in-frame clones and leaves some out. This sample yields 70,000 to 75,000 clones, of which about 84% are seen a single time; about 1.9% belongs to the top ten. The source material was peripheral blood. Receptors were obtained from a woman in her sixties with acute or convalescent COVID-19.

The chain couples TRBV2 to TRBJ1-1; possibly TRBD1 for D (5 bases). The germline V and J ends were trimmed by 4 bases and 2 bases, with 20 bases remaining between them. The CDR3 has 17 amino acids. Germline CDR1 is SNHLY and CDR2 is FYNNEI. The CDR3 nucleotides read TGTGCCAGCAGTGGAGAACCTTTTGACAGCTTAAACACTGAAGCTTTCTTT. Protein sequence: CASSGEPFDSLNTEAFF.

V usage is TRBV20-1 and J usage is TRBJ1-2; D perhaps matches TRBD1 (6 bases). Looked up from germline, CDR1 is DFQATT and CDR2 is SNEGSKA (reference sequence). The CDR3 is made up of 19 amino acids. The V and J ends lost 3 bases and 2 bases respectively, with 28 bases between them. This chain's CDR3 is CSASRGGGGDQRGNYGYTF. The CDR3 DNA follows: TGCAGTGCTAGTAGGGGCGGTGGGGGCGACCAGCGGGGCAACTATGGCTACACCTTC.

The J gene is TRBJ2-1, the V gene TRBV3-1 (or the pseudogene TRBV3-2), with a weak D call TRBD1 (5 bases). With 4 bases removed from V and 3 bases from J, the gap between germline ends came to 13 bases. Germline assignment: CDR1 LGHDT and CDR2 YNNKEL (reference sequence). CDR3 length: 15 amino acids. The CDR3 loop is CASSLSQGFYNEQFF. In DNA form, the CDR3 reads TGTGCCAGCAGCCTCAGTCAGGGTTTCTACAATGAGCAGTTCTTC.

This chain joins TRBV24-1 and TRBJ1-1; 8 bases line up with TRBD1. CDR1 is KGHDR, CDR2 SFDVKD, per germline. V shed 10 bases, J shed 7 bases, and the junction held 7 bases outside the gene matches. This CDR3 region has 12 residues. DNA for the CDR3: TGTGCCACTGCACAGGGGGTTGGTGAAGCTTTCTTT. This translates into CATAQGVGEAFF.